The present T cell receptor beta chain was sequenced within a study of a mutant IDH1 vaccine in newly diagnosed glioma. Time point meaning: week 47, end of study. Each dose delivered 300 ug of mutant IDH1 20-mer peptide subcutaneously with imiquimod. Sequencing used immunoSEQ multiplex PCR; TCRdb keeps in-frame clones, though not all of them. The sample holds some 56,000 clones, roughly 80% seen once. The germline gives CDR1 LNHDA, CDR2 SQIVND (reference sequence). This CDR3 has 13 amino acids. V lost 7 bases to trimming and J lost 6 bases; unmatched junction nucleotides: 4. This clone was counted only a few times. Its cognate antigen is unknown.

The chain uses TRBV19 and TRBJ1-5; 9 bases are shared with TRBD1. This TCR was recovered from a man in his forties or fifties with glioma. Sequencing was performed on PBMCs, taken from a glioma patient whose treatment included an IDH1 peptide vaccine. DNA of the CDR3: TGTGCCAGTATGGGACAGGGAAGTCAGCCCCAGCATTTT. Its protein product is CASMGQGSQPQHF.